This T cell receptor beta chain was identified in a study of blood T cell repertoires in COVID-19. Background on the study: Sources were T cells, B-cell-depleted T cells, or PBMCs; the material itself was cDNA or gDNA.

Enrolled through a virtual design, the participants were between roughly 18 and 89 years of age and came from about two dozen US areas. Clinical histories supplied by participants themselves formed the basis of cohort assignment. As originally analysed: Amplification from reference gene primers served as the basis for estimated nucleated cell counts. Sequencing used immunoSEQ multiplex PCR; TCRdb keeps in-frame clones, though not all of them. The D gene and trimming were derived from the DNA, and the V and J assignments and clone size from that table. In the table there are 250,000 to 300,000 clones, roughly 93% of which are singletons. The V and J ends lost 6 bases and 0 bases, in that order; junction bases with no gene match: 5. The CDR3 spans 15 residues. Germline assignment: CDR1 MNHEY and CDR2 SVGAGI.

The sequence came from a middle-aged woman with acute COVID-19. The sequencing input was PBMCs or T cells enriched from blood (not recorded which). This chain connects TRBV6-5 to TRBJ1-5; 7 bases match TRBD1. CDR3 nucleotides: TGTGCCAGCAGACTGGGACAGTATAGCAATCAGCCCCAGCATTTT. It specifies CASRLGQYSNQPQHF.